These T cell receptor beta chains were read from a single sample in a study of vaccination effects on CD4 cells after COVID-19. Using immunoSEQ multiplex PCR, the repertoire was profiled, and TCRdb retains in-frame clones only, with some absent. The table includes 40,000 to 45,000 clones, 76% detected once. The antigens for these receptors are not known. The sample consisted of CD4+ T cells from PBMCs cultured without peptide, taken after COVID-19 vaccination. All receptors derive from a human donor who had a prior SARS-CoV-2 infection. Both conserved end residues are part of each CDR3. Fields, in order: V gene, J gene, clone size, D gene, CDR3 protein, CDR3 DNA. A D gene is named only where the DNA matches it firmly. Clone size is given for some rows only: seen once, a few or many times, or a class if the clone is expanded.

>TRBV5-1|TRBJ2-3|-|TRBD2
CASKRGGPELTDTQYF
TGCGCCTCTAAGCGGGGGGGCCCCGAACTCACAGATACGCAGTATTTT
>TRBV11-3|TRBJ2-3|-|-
CASSLGRQADTQYF
TGTGCCAGCAGCTTGGGGCGCCAGGCAGATACGCAGTATTTT
>TRBV7-9|TRBJ2-5|-|-
CASSFMNGKETQYF
TGTGCCAGCAGCTTTATGAACGGAAAAGAGACCCAGTACTTC
>TRBV20-1|TRBJ2-5|-|TRBD1
CSASGRGQETQYF
TGCAGTGCTAGTGGCAGGGGGCAGGAGACCCAGTACTTC
>TRBV27|TRBJ1-6|-|-
CASMVGAYNSPLHF
TGTGCCAGCATGGTCGGGGCCTATAATTCACCCCTCCACTTT
>TRBV12-5|TRBJ2-5|few|-
CASGLRGGQETQYF
TGTGCTAGTGGGTTGAGAGGCGGACAAGAGACCCAGTACTTC
>TRBV19|TRBJ1-1|few|-
CASSTLNDRGLRAFF
TGTGCCAGTAGTACACTCAACGACAGAGGGCTTCGAGCTTTCTTT
>TRBV30|TRBJ2-3|-|TRBD1
CAWTPGTGVSNTQYF
TGTGCCTGGACCCCCGGGACAGGGGTATCTAATACGCAGTATTTT
>TRBV4-3|TRBJ2-1|-|TRBD2
CASSQTSGRALYNEQFF
TGCGCCAGCAGCCAAACAAGCGGGAGGGCCCTGTACAATGAGCAGTTCTTC
>TRBV7-9|TRBJ2-3|-|-
CASSRGTADTQYF
TGTGCCAGCAGCAGAGGGACTGCGGATACGCAGTATTTT
>TRBV7-3|TRBJ2-2|-|-
CASSYQHTGELFF
TGTGCCAGCAGCTACCAGCACACCGGGGAGCTGTTTTTT
>TRBV4-2|TRBJ1-2|-|-
CASSQDNVEGHYGYTF
TGTGCCAGCAGCCAAGATAATGTCGAGGGCCACTATGGCTACACCTTC
>TRBV7-9|TRBJ2-2|-|TRBD2
CASSWLAEKNTGELFF
TGTGCCAGCAGCTGGCTAGCGGAGAAGAACACCGGGGAGCTGTTTTTT
>TRBV7-2|TRBJ2-3|-|-
CASSLARTDTQYF
TGTGCCAGCAGCTTAGCCCGGACAGATACGCAGTATTTT
>TRBV7-3|TRBJ2-1|-|TRBD2
CASSLNTFAGENEQFF
TGTGCCAGCAGCTTAAACACCTTCGCGGGAGAGAATGAGCAGTTCTTC
>TRBV18|TRBJ2-7|few|-
CASSPGWGDEQYF
TGTGCCAGCTCACCTGGCTGGGGGGACGAGCAGTACTTC
>TRBV25-1|TRBJ2-5|-|-
CASSESWSETQYF
TGTGCCAGCAGTGAATCTTGGTCAGAGACCCAGTACTTC
>TRBV6-4|TRBJ2-1|-|TRBD1
CASSPDPRGGTGKFF
TGTGCCAGCAGTCCCGACCCCCGAGGGGGGACAGGCAAGTTCTTC
>TRBV6-5|TRBJ2-5|-|-
CASSGGYGYQETQYF
TGTGCCAGCAGCGGTGGATATGGGTACCAAGAGACCCAGTACTTC
>TRBV27|TRBJ1-5|-|-
CASSFQANQPQHF
TGTGCCAGCAGTTTCCAAGCGAACCAGCCCCAGCATTTT
>TRBV3-1/TRBV3-2|TRBJ2-7|-|-
CASSQDLVPYEQYF
TGTGCCAGCAGCCAAGATCTAGTCCCCTACGAGCAGTACTTC
>TRBV9|TRBJ2-1|-|-
CASSPIVNEQFF
TGTGCCAGCAGTCCCATAGTGAATGAGCAGTTCTTC
>TRBV2|TRBJ2-2|-|-
CASMMGNTGELFF
TGTGCCAGCATGATGGGGAACACCGGGGAGCTGTTTTTT
>TRBV10-3|TRBJ2-5|-|TRBD2
CAISEYAGGQETQYF
TGTGCCATCAGTGAGTATGCGGGGGGCCAAGAGACCCAGTACTTC
>TRBV7-2|TRBJ2-3|-|-
CASSLALDTQYF
TGTGCCAGCAGCTTAGCTCTAGATACGCAGTATTTT
>TRBV19|TRBJ1-1|-|-
CASLSALTEAFF
TGTGCCAGTCTATCCGCGCTCACTGAAGCTTTCTTT
>TRBV6-6|TRBJ2-3|-|-
CASSYSRQVTDTQYF
TGTGCCAGCAGTTACTCACGGCAGGTCACAGATACGCAGTATTTT
>TRBV3-1/TRBV3-2|TRBJ1-5|-|TRBD1
CASSRTGGDGNQPQHF
TGTGCCAGCAGCCGGACAGGGGGCGATGGCAATCAGCCCCAGCATTTT
>TRBV30|TRBJ2-5|once|TRBD1
CAPRGGGQARETQYF
TGTGCCCCCAGAGGAGGTGGACAGGCTCGAGAGACCCAGTACTTC
>TRBV15|TRBJ2-1|few|-
CATSRALDPAEQFF
TGTGCCACCAGCAGAGCTCTAGATCCAGCTGAGCAGTTCTTC
>TRBV6-6|TRBJ2-5|once|-
CASSLIAQETQYF
TGTGCCAGCAGTTTGATAGCCCAAGAGACCCAGTACTTC
>TRBV3-1/TRBV3-2|TRBJ2-1|-|-
CASSQDFYNEQFF
TGTGCCAGCAGCCAGGACTTTTACAATGAGCAGTTCTTC
>TRBV5-1|TRBJ2-1|-|TRBD2
CASSLDALAGGDEQFF
TGCGCCAGCAGCTTGGATGCACTAGCGGGAGGAGATGAGCAGTTCTTC
>TRBV29-1|TRBJ1-4|-|-
CSVGKLNEKLFF
TGCAGCGTTGGGAAGCTTAATGAAAAACTGTTTTTT
>TRBV19|TRBJ2-3|few|TRBD1
CASSIFTGADTQYF
TGTGCCAGTAGTATATTTACAGGGGCAGATACGCAGTATTTT
>TRBV19|TRBJ1-1|few|TRBD1
CASSPSGVLRQGEAFF
TGTGCCAGTAGTCCAAGCGGGGTTTTGCGACAGGGTGAAGCTTTCTTT
>TRBV14|TRBJ2-7|-|TRBD1
CASSRWQGAYEQYF
TGTGCCAGCAGCCGATGGCAGGGGGCCTACGAGCAGTACTTC
>TRBV9|TRBJ2-2|-|TRBD1
CASSAITGGTGELFF
TGTGCCAGCAGCGCCATCACAGGGGGCACCGGGGAGCTGTTTTTT
>TRBV7-8|TRBJ2-1|few|-
CASSSFGTGNNEQFF
TGTGCCAGCAGCTCCTTCGGGACGGGGAACAATGAGCAGTTCTTC
>TRBV5-4|TRBJ1-2|-|TRBD1
CASSTRTGANYGYTF
TGTGCCAGCAGCACAAGGACAGGGGCGAACTATGGCTACACCTTC
>TRBV7-3|TRBJ2-3|-|TRBD1
CASSRDSGMDTQYF
TGTGCCAGCAGCCGGGACAGTGGGATGGATACGCAGTATTTT